This paragraph covers one T cell receptor beta chain sequence. Its antigen is currently unknown. The sample belongs to a study of T-cell memory formation after mild COVID-19. The overall study: Clusters were largely donor specific. General study findings and limits: Later expanders leaned toward CD4+, whereas clones contracting from day 15 to 85 were balanced CD4/CD8. Most CD4+ clones that shrank were in CM and EM, while CD8+ ones turned up in EMRA.

The CDR3 is made up of 15 amino acids. Germline values: CDR1 DFQATT, CDR2 SNEGSKA (reference sequence). Trimming cost V 3 bases and J 5 bases; bases outside gene matches: 9. Amplification by 5'RACE using constant-segment primers produced TCR alpha and TCR beta cDNA libraries that carried sample barcodes and UMIs. TCRdb reprocessed the 5' RACE reads with MiXCR, giving one entry per CDR3 protein. The table records fewer than 150,000 distinct CDR3 sequences, more than 13% of them present only once. This sequence joins TRBV20-1 and TRBJ1-2; 10 bases fit TRBD1. The sequence derives from an adult woman who had mild COVID-19 (a few samples of this study predate the infection). Cell type and time point are not known. Sequences were obtained from PBMCs or a T cell subset sorted from them (not recorded which). CDR3 in amino acids: CSARHPTGGDYGYTF. DNA for the CDR3: TGCAGTGCTAGGCATCCGACAGGGGGCGATTATGGCTACACCTTC.